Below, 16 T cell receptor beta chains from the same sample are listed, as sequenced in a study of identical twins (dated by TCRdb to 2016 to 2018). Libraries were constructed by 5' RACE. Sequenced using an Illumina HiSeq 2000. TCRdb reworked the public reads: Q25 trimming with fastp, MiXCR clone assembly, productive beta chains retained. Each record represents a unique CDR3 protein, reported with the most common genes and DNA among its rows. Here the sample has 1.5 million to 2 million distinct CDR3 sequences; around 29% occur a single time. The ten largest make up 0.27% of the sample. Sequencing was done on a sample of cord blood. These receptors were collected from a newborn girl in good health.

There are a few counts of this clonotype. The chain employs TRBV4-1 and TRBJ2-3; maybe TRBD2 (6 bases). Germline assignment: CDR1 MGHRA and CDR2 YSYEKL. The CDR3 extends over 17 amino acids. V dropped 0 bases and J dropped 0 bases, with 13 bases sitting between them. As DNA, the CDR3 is TGCGCCAGCAGCCAAGATCCACGGGGGTTAAGCACAGATACGCAGTATTTT. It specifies CASSQDPRGLSTDTQYF.

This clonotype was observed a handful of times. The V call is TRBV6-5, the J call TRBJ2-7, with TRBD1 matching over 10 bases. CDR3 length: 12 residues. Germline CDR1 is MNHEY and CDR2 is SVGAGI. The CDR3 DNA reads TGTGCGGCTGGACAGGGGGCCTACGAGCAGTACTTC. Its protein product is CAAGQGAYEQYF.

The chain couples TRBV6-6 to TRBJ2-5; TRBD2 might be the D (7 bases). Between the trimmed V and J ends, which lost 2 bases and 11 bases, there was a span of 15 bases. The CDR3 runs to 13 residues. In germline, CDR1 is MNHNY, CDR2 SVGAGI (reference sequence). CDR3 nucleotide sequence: TGTGCCAGCAGTTACCGCCAAGGGGGGGAGCAGTACTTC. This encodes CASSYRQGGEQYF.

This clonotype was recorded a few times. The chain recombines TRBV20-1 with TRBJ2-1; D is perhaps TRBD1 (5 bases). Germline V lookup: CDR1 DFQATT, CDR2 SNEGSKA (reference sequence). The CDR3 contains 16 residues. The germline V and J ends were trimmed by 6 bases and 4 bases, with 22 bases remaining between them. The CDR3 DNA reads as TGCAGTGCCCTTACCAGGGAAACCCCGCGGTACAATGAGCAGTTCTTC. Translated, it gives CSALTRETPRYNEQFF.

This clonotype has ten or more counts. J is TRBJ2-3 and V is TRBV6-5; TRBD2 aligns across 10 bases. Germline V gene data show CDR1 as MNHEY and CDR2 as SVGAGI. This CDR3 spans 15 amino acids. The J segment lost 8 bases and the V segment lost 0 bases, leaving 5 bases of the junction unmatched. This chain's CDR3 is CASSYSVASGGTQYF. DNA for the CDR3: TGTGCCAGCAGTTACTCGGTTGCTAGCGGGGGTACGCAGTATTTT.

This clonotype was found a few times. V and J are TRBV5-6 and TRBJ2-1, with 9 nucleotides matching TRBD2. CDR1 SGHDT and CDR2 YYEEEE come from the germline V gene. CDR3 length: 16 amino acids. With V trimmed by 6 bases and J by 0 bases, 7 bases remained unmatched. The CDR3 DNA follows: TGTGCCAGCACCTTTCATAGCGGGAGCTCCTACAATGAGCAGTTCTTC. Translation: CASTFHSGSSYNEQFF.

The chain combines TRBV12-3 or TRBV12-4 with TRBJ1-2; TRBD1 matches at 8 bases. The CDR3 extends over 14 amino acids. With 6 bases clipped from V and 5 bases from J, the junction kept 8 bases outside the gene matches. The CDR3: CASSPRTGIYGYTF. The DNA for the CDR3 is TGTGCCAGCAGCCCCCGGACAGGGATATATGGCTACACCTTC.

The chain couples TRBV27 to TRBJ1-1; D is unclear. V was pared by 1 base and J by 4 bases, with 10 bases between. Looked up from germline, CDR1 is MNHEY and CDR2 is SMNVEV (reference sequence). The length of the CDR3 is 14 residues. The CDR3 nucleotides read TGTGCCAGCAGTTTATATCGGGAGGGCACTGAAGCTTTCTTT. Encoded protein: CASSLYREGTEAFF.

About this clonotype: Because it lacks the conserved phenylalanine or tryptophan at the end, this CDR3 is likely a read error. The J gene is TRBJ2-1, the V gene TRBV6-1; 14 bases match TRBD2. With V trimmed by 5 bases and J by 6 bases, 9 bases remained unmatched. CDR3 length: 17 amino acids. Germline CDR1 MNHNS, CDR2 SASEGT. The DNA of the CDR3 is TGTGCCAGCAGTCCTCAGGGGGGACTAGCGGGAGCCAATGAGCAGTTCTGC. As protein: CASSPQGGLAGANEQFC.

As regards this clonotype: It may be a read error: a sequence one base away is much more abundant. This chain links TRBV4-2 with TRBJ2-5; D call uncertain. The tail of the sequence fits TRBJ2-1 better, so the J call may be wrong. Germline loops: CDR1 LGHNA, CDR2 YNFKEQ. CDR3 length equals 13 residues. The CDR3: CASSSQYQETQFF. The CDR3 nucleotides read TGTGCCAGCAGCAGTCAGTACCAAGAGACCCAGTTCTTC.

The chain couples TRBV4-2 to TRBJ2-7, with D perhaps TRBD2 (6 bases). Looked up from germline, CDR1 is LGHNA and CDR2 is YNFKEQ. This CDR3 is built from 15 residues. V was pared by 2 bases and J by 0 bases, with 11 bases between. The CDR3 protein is CASSQFAGISYEQYF. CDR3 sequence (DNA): TGTGCCAGCAGCCAATTCGCGGGGATCTCCTACGAGCAGTACTTC.

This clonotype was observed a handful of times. In nucleotides, the CDR3 is TGTGCCAGCTACCCGGGGATGGGTCTCAATGAGCAGTTCTTC. Translation gives CASYPGMGLNEQFF. This chain connects TRBV11-2 to TRBJ2-1; tentatively, D is TRBD2 (5 bases). CDR1 and CDR2 (germline): SGHAT, FQNNGV. The CDR3 is 14 residues long. V lost 8 bases, J lost 6 bases, and 17 bases lay in between.

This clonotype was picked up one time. CDR3 sequence: CAWRKQGAETQYF. The CDR3 region has the DNA TGTGCCTGGAGAAAACAGGGGGCAGAGACCCAGTACTTC. This chain uses TRBV30 with TRBJ2-5; TRBD1 matches at 9 bases. Germline trimming cut 3 bases from V and 4 bases from J; bases unmatched to any gene: 3. CDR3 length: 13 residues. CDR1 GTSNPN and CDR2 SVGIG come from the germline V gene (reference sequence).

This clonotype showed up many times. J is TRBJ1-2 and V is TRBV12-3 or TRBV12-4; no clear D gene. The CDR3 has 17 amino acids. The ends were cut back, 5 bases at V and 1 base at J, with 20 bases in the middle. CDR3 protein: CASSPQATIGFNYGYTF. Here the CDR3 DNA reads TGTGCCAGCAGTCCGCAGGCTACTATCGGCTTTAACTATGGCTACACCTTC.

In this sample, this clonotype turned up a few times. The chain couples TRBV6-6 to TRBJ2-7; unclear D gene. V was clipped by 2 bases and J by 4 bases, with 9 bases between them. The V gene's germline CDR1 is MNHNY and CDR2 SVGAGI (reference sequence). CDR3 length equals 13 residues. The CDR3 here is CASSYNLGYEQYF. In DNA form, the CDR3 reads TGTGCCAGCAGTTACAACCTGGGGTACGAGCAGTACTTC.

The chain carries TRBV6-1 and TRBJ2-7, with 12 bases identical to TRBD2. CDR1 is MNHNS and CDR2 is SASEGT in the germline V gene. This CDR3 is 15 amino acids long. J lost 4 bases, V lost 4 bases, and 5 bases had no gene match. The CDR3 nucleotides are TGTGCCAGCAGTGGGACTAGCGGGGTTGCTTACGAGCAGTACTTC. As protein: CASSGTSGVAYEQYF.